This TCR beta chain emerged from a study of blood T cell repertoires in COVID-19. Across the study: Collection of acute and convalescent COVID-19 samples took place in the United States, Italy and Spain. In each case, the material was cDNA or gDNA derived from T cells, B-cell-depleted T cells, or PBMCs.

How the authors handled the data: The authors estimated nucleated cell counts from reference gene primer amplification. Some clones are missing from TCRdb's copy, which holds only in-frame ones; the method was immunoSEQ multiplex PCR. V and J calls plus clone size are reproduced from that table; the DNA served to infer D and trimming. Among about 220,000 clones listed, more than 65% were seen once. The junction had 12 bases not matched to a gene; V was cut back by 0 bases and J by 9 bases. The CDR3 contains 18 residues. CDR1 is MNHEY and CDR2 is SVGEGT in the germline V gene. The TCR was taken from a woman older than 75 with acute or convalescent COVID-19. The J gene is TRBJ2-1, the V gene TRBV6-2 or TRBV6-3; 12 bases match TRBD2. Sequencing used peripheral blood. The CDR3 coding sequence is TGTGCCAGCAGTTACTCGAGGGCTAGCGGGGGGGACGTCCCTGAGCAGTTCTTC. This translates into CASSYSRASGGDVPEQFF.